Presented here are 25 T cell receptor beta chains from one specimen sequenced in a study of shared clonotypes between healthy human individuals. Repertoires were generated with immunoSEQ multiplex PCR, while TCRdb's copy carries only in-frame clones and drops some. Of about 800,000 clones listed, about 96% are singletons. Naive CD8 cells comprised CD45RO-negative, CCR7-positively selected cells, excluding terminally differentiated effector memory CD45RA+ cells. The sequencing sample was made of naive CD8+ T cells sorted from blood. Receptors originate from a man aged 25 to 40 in good health.

The chain couples TRBV19 to TRBJ1-1, with 10 bases that match TRBD1. Germline V gives CDR1 LNHDA, CDR2 SQIVND (reference sequence). This CDR3 comprises 15 residues. Trimming cost V 3 bases and J 5 bases; bases outside gene matches: 6. The CDR3 is CASSMGDRGWTEAFF. The CDR3 coding sequence is TGTGCCAGTAGTATGGGGGACAGGGGTTGGACTGAAGCTTTCTTT.

This chain uses TRBV7-9 with TRBJ1-2; D ambiguous. This CDR3 comprises 15 residues. Deletions cut 4 bases from V and 2 bases from J, with 14 bases between. Per the germline V gene, CDR1 is SEHNR and CDR2 is FQNEAQ (reference sequence). The CDR3 protein is CASSSPDGMNYGYTF. The CDR3 nucleotides read TGTGCCAGCAGCTCCCCGGACGGGATGAACTATGGCTACACCTTC. The full variable domain, in which reference TRBV7-9 and TRBJ1-2 provide the parts outside the CDR3, is DTGVSQNPRHKITKRGQNVTFRCDPISEHNRLYWYRQTLGQGPEFLTYFQNEAQLEKSRLLSDRFSAERPKGSFSTLEIQRTEQGDSAMYLCASSSPDGMNYGYTFGSGTRLTVV.

This sequence joins TRBV28 and TRBJ2-2, with D unclear. CDR3 length equals 12 residues. V shed 5 bases and J shed 3 bases, with 4 bases lying between them. Germline CDR1 is MDHEN and CDR2 is SYDVKM. The CDR3 here is CASSVYTGELFF. The CDR3 DNA reads as TGTGCCAGCAGTGTGTACACCGGGGAGCTGTTTTTT.

The rearrangement uses TRBV27 and TRBJ2-6; TRBD1 matches at 12 bases. The CDR3 length is 18 residues. The germline V gene has CDR1 MNHEY and CDR2 SMNVEV (reference sequence). V lost 5 bases to trimming and J lost 2 bases; unmatched junction nucleotides: 7. CDR3 DNA sequence: TGTGCCAGCAGTATCCGGGACAGGGGGCGACCTGGGGCCAACGTCCTGACTTTC. Translating it yields CASSIRDRGRPGANVLTF.

The chain carries TRBV7-9 and TRBJ1-3; D is perhaps TRBD1 (5 bases). Germline lookup yields CDR1 SEHNR and CDR2 FQNEAQ (reference sequence). V shed 5 bases and J shed 0 bases, with 11 bases lying between them. The CDR3 is 15 residues long. The CDR3 coding sequence is TGTGCCAGCAGCGACCCAGGGAACTCTGGAAACACCATATATTTT. Amino acid sequence: CASSDPGNSGNTIYF.

The rearrangement links TRBV29-1 to TRBJ2-2, with 13 bases fitting TRBD2. Germline V gene lookup returns CDR1 SQVTM and CDR2 ANQGSEA. This CDR3 spans 16 amino acids. V lost 5 bases and J lost 6; bases outside the gene matches: 9. CDR3 in DNA: TGCAGCGTTCCCGGGACTAGCGGGAAGGGAGCCGGGGAGCTGTTTTTT. It yields the protein CSVPGTSGKGAGELFF.

V and J are TRBV27 and TRBJ2-5; D ambiguous. V dropped 5 bases and J dropped 5 bases, with 12 bases sitting between them. The CDR3 spans 13 residues. CDR1 is MNHEY, CDR2 SMNVEV, per germline (reference sequence). CDR3 residues: CASSQGPIETQYF. For the CDR3, the DNA is TGTGCCAGCAGTCAAGGGCCTATTGAGACCCAGTACTTC.

V gene TRBV28 combines with J gene TRBJ2-1; the match to TRBD1 covers 10 bases. CDR1 MDHEN and CDR2 SYDVKM come from the germline V gene. The ends lost 6 bases at V and 4 bases at J; junction bases unmatched: 9. The CDR3 consists of 16 residues. The CDR3 loop reads CASRGDGDRGYNEQFF. CDR3 in DNA: TGTGCCAGCAGGGGTGATGGGGACAGGGGATACAATGAGCAGTTCTTC.

The V gene is TRBV6-5, the J gene TRBJ2-3; TRBD2 matches 8 bases. The length of the CDR3 is 13 residues. CDR1 is MNHEY, CDR2 SVGAGI, per germline. With 6 bases clipped from V and 6 bases from J, the junction kept 5 bases outside the gene matches. CDR3 DNA: TGTGCCAGCAGCCCGGGGGGGTTCGATACGCAGTATTTT. It yields the protein CASSPGGFDTQYF.

The chain carries TRBV6-6 and TRBJ2-2; TRBD1 is a possible D gene (5 bases). Germline V lookup: CDR1 MNHNY, CDR2 SVGAGI (reference sequence). The V end lost 2 bases, the J end lost 0 bases, and 7 bases lay between the germline ends. The CDR3 spans 15 residues. CDR3 sequence (DNA): TGTGCCAGCAGTTACGGGGCGGCGAACACCGGGGAGCTGTTTTTT. Translated: CASSYGAANTGELFF.

The chain has TRBV6-4 and TRBJ2-2, with D unresolved. The CDR3 is 13 residues long. Germline loops: CDR1 MRHNA, CDR2 SNTAGT. The V gene lost 6 bases and the J gene lost 1 base, with 6 bases spanning the gap. In DNA, the CDR3 is TGTGCCAGCAGCTCTGTGAACACCGGGGAGCTGTTTTTT. Translating gives CASSSVNTGELFF.

The V gene is TRBV25-1, the J gene TRBJ2-2; TRBD1 aligns across 9 bases. Germline loops: CDR1 MGHDK, CDR2 SYGVNS. Trimming cost V 3 bases and J 3 bases; bases outside gene matches: 11. This CDR3 contains 18 residues. CDR3 amino acids: CASSDRDREFAHTGELFF. CDR3 nucleotides: TGTGCCAGCAGTGACCGGGACAGGGAGTTTGCTCACACCGGGGAGCTGTTTTTT.

The rearrangement uses TRBV12-5 and TRBJ2-1; 7 bases agree with TRBD2. The CDR3 covers 18 residues. J lost 1 base, V lost 5 bases, and 14 bases had no gene match. Germline CDR1 is LGHNT and CDR2 is FRNRAP. The CDR3 bases are TGTGCTAGTGGTCCCCCCGGGGGGAGGTCAGTATCCTACAATGAGCAGTTCTTC. It specifies CASGPPGGRSVSYNEQFF.

The chain recombines TRBV25-1 with TRBJ2-1; tentatively, D is TRBD1 or TRBD2 (7 bases each). This CDR3 is 15 amino acids long. Germline V gene sequence: CDR1 MGHDK, CDR2 SYGVNS. Trimming pared 1 base from V and 8 bases from J, leaving 15 bases between. The CDR3 protein is CASSELGGGGDEQFF. DNA of the CDR3: TGTGCCAGCAGTGAATTGGGGGGAGGGGGCGATGAGCAGTTCTTC. Full variable domain (rest looked up from reference TRBV25-1 and TRBJ2-1): EADIYQTPRYLVIGTGKKITLECSQTMGHDKMYWYQQDPGMELHLIHYSYGVNSTEKGDLSSESTVSRIRTEHFPLTLESARPSHTSQYLCASSELGGGGDEQFFGPGTRLTVL.

The gene calls are TRBV7-4 and TRBJ2-7; 9 nucleotides match TRBD2. The CDR3 has 16 residues. After removal of 1 base from V and 3 bases from J, the junction contained 7 bases not matched to a gene. Looked up from germline, CDR1 is SGHVT and CDR2 is SQSDAQ. CDR3: CASSLGLREGLYEQYF. The CDR3, as DNA: TGTGCCAGCAGCTTAGGCTTGCGGGAGGGGCTCTACGAGCAGTACTTC. Combining the CDR3 with reference TRBV7-4 and TRBJ2-7 gives the whole variable domain GAGVSQSPRYKVAKRGRDVALRCDSISGHVTLYWYRQTLGQGSEVLTYSQSDAQRDKSGRPSGRFSAERPERSVSTLKIQRTEQGDSAVYLCASSLGLREGLYEQYFGPGTRLTVT.

A single count supports this clone. The chain recombines TRBV11-2 with TRBJ1-5; no clear D gene. There are 12 residues in the CDR3. V was pared by 0 bases and J by 3 bases, with 0 bases between. Germline-derived CDR1 and CDR2 are SGHAT and FQNNGV. The DNA for the CDR3 is TGTGCCAGCAGCTTAGACAATCAGCCCCAGCATTTT. Translation: CASSLDNQPQHF.

CDR3 DNA sequence: TGTGCCAGTAGCACTTCGGGCGTCTCAGGTTCCTACGAGCAGTACTTC. Its protein is CASSTSGVSGSYEQYF. The chain employs TRBV19 and TRBJ2-7; D not resolved. The CDR3 has 16 residues. Deletions cut 6 bases from V and 1 base from J, with 19 bases between. CDR1 and CDR2 (germline): LNHDA, SQIVND (reference sequence).

This rearrangement joins TRBV23-1 to TRBJ2-7; 7 positions match TRBD1. TRBV23-1 has ORF status, its function being uncertain. This CDR3 has 14 amino acids. V lost 5 bases to trimming and J lost 5 bases; unmatched junction nucleotides: 9. The CDR3 is CASSNGQATNEQYF. The CDR3 region has the DNA TGCGCCAGCAGTAACGGACAGGCCACAAACGAGCAGTACTTC.

The rearrangement links TRBV9 to TRBJ2-3; 7 bases line up with TRBD2. The V gene's germline CDR1 is SGDLS and CDR2 YYNGEE. With 3 bases clipped from V and 3 bases from J, the junction kept 10 bases outside the gene matches. CDR3 length: 16 residues. CDR3 sequence: CASSARTSSTTDTQYF. The CDR3 nucleotides are TGTGCCAGCAGCGCGCGGACTAGTTCAACAACAGATACGCAGTATTTT.

The chain joins TRBV7-2 to TRBJ2-3, with a tentative D call TRBD1 (5 bases). CDR1 and CDR2 (germline): SGHTA, FQGNSA. Trimming pared 1 base from V and 2 bases from J, leaving 10 bases between. CDR3 size: 15 residues. The chain's CDR3 is CASSLEPTATDTQYF. The CDR3 DNA is TGTGCCAGCAGCTTAGAACCGACAGCCACAGATACGCAGTATTTT.

V usage is TRBV6-1 and J usage is TRBJ1-5; perhaps TRBD1 as D (5 bases). The CDR3 runs 16 residues. The V and J ends lost 3 bases and 2 bases respectively, with 14 bases between them. The germline gives CDR1 MNHNS, CDR2 SASEGT. CDR3 amino acids: CASSDHVLGGNQPQHF. The CDR3 nucleotides are TGTGCCAGCAGTGACCATGTTCTAGGGGGCAATCAGCCCCAGCATTTT.

V gene TRBV11-2 combines with J gene TRBJ2-5; D is ambiguous. V was pared by 3 bases and J by 2 bases, with 7 bases between. From germline, CDR1 is SGHAT and CDR2 FQNNGV. The CDR3 sequence is 13 residues long. The CDR3 sequence: CASSLRLQETQYF. The CDR3 DNA sequence: TGTGCCAGCAGCTTGAGGCTACAAGAGACCCAGTACTTC.

V usage is TRBV29-1 and J usage is TRBJ2-7; the match to TRBD1 covers 10 bases. The trim removed 0 bases at V and 6 bases at J, leaving 5 bases unmatched. The CDR3 sequence is 14 residues long. CDR1 and CDR2 (germline): SQVTM, ANQGSEA. The CDR3 region has the DNA TGCAGCGTTGAAGATGGGGACAGGGGCGGCGAGCAGTACTTC. Its protein product is CSVEDGDRGGEQYF.

The chain recombines TRBV11-2 with TRBJ2-1; D not certain. V was cut by 3 bases and J by 7 bases, with 7 bases left in between. The CDR3 has 12 residues. The germline V gene has CDR1 SGHAT and CDR2 FQNNGV. The CDR3 nucleotides are TGTGCCAGCAGCTTTCTGGAGAATGAGCAGTTCTTC. Translation: CASSFLENEQFF.

CDR3 residues: CASSQEEGALPEQYF. CDR3 DNA sequence: TGCGCCAGCAGCCAAGAGGAGGGGGCGCTTCCCGAGCAGTACTTC. J is TRBJ2-7 and V is TRBV4-1; perhaps TRBD1 as D (7 bases). The germline V gene encodes CDR1 MGHRA and CDR2 YSYEKL. The V end was cut by 0 bases, the J end by 6 bases, with 15 bases between. The CDR3 is 15 residues long.